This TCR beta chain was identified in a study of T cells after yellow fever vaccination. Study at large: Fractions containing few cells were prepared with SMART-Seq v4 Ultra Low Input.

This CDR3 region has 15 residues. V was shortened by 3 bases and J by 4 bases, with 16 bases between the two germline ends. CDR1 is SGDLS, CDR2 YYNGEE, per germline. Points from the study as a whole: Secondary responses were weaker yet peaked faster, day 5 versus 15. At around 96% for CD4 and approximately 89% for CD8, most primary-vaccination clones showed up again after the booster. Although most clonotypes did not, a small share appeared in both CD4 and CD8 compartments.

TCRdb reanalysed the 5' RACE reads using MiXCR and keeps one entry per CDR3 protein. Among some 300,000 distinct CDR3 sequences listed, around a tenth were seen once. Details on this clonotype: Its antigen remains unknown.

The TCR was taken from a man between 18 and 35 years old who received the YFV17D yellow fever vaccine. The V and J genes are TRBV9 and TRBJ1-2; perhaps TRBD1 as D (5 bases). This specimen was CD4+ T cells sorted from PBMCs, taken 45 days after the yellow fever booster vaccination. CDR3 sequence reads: CASSGGPGSPYGYTF. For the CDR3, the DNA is TGTGCCAGCAGCGGGGGACCGGGATCGCCCTATGGCTACACCTTC.